The entry below gives a single T cell receptor (beta chain) sequence along with its context. The RNA, 0.5 to 1 ug, was put through reverse transcription using random hexamers. TCRdb re-called the immunoSEQ multiplex PCR reads with MiXCR, one entry per CDR3 protein. The sample contains approximately 110,000 distinct CDR3 sequences, around 94% of which appear only once. Germline lookup yields CDR1 DFQATT and CDR2 SNEGSKA (reference sequence). V lost 2 bases to trimming and J lost 4 bases; unmatched junction nucleotides: 3. The CDR3 is 14 amino acids. This sample is part of a study of CD8 T cells in Susac syndrome.

The genes are TRBV20-1 and TRBJ1-1, with 11 bases that match TRBD1. Sequencing used CD4+ T cells from PBMCs. The source is a human donor in good health. The DNA of the CDR3 is TGCAGTGCTAGACTCGGGACAGGGGGCACTGAAGCTTTCTTT. Residues: CSARLGTGGTEAFF.